The next 6 T cell receptor beta chains were all read from a single sample in a study of cytomegalovirus exposure and HLA in healthy donors. In the PCR, 60 Vbeta and 13 Jbeta primers were used. Libraries were prepared by immunoSEQ multiplex PCR; TCRdb keeps only in-frame clonotypes and omits some of them. The sample includes 90,000 to 140,000 clones, over 70% seen only once; the top ten take approximately 8.6%. The sample comprised PBMCs. The receptors stem from a woman aged 35 to 49 in good health and CMV-seropositive.

This clone showed up just once. V is TRBV7-8 and J is TRBJ2-1, with 9 positions matching TRBD2. There are 18 residues in the CDR3. Germline CDR1 is SGHVS and CDR2 is FQNEAQ. The V gene end was trimmed by 2 bases and the J gene end by 2 bases; junction bases not matched to a gene: 10. The CDR3 region is CASSLLSAGGPPYNEQFF. Written as DNA, the CDR3 is TGTGCCAGCAGCTTATTAAGCGCGGGAGGGCCGCCCTACAATGAGCAGTTCTTC.

This clone was seen a single time. This chain connects TRBV28 to TRBJ1-2; D possibly corresponds to TRBD1 (5 bases). The CDR3 runs to 12 residues. Trimming took off 3 bases at V and 10 bases at J, with 12 bases between the two ends. In germline, CDR1 is MDHEN, CDR2 SYDVKM. The CDR3 loop reads CASSFGADAYTF. DNA of the CDR3: TGTGCCAGCAGTTTTGGGGCTGATGCCTACACCTTC.

The chain uses TRBV7-8 and TRBJ2-2, with D possibly matching TRBD2 (7 bases). This CDR3 region has 18 residues. V lost 5 bases and J lost 0, with 19 bases in between. Germline V gene data show CDR1 as SGHVS and CDR2 as FQNEAQ. This CDR3 is CASSLPGRQGPNTGELFF. CDR3 nucleotide sequence: TGTGCCAGCAGCCTTCCCGGGAGGCAGGGGCCGAACACCGGGGAGCTGTTTTTT.

Remarks on this clone: Within the sample, other DNA sequences also encode this same CDR3. The chain links TRBV11-2 to TRBJ1-1, with D unresolved. The CDR3 covers 14 residues. The germline gives CDR1 SGHAT, CDR2 FQNNGV. V dropped 1 base and J dropped 2 bases, with 8 bases sitting between them. The CDR3 DNA reads TGTGCCAGCAGCTTAGGCGGTAGTAACACTGAAGCTTTCTTT. Encoded protein: CASSLGGSNTEAFF.

The rearrangement links TRBV7-8 to TRBJ2-2; D not resolved. Germline V gene data show CDR1 as SGHVS and CDR2 as FQNEAQ. The length of the CDR3 is 16 residues. Trimming took 1 base from V and 0 from J, leaving 9 bases between them. CDR3 protein: CASSLEKLSNTGELFF. CDR3 sequence (DNA): TGTGCCAGCAGCTTAGAAAAGCTATCGAACACCGGGGAGCTGTTTTTT.

The chain links TRBV28 to TRBJ1-4; D is unclear. Germline loops: CDR1 MDHEN, CDR2 SYDVKM. Trimming left V 1 base short and J 10 bases short, with 13 bases between. This CDR3 is built from 14 residues. CDR3 DNA: TGTGCCAGCAGTTTATCGGCCCTCCGGGGAAAACTGTTTTTT. This translates into CASSLSALRGKLFF.